This T cell receptor beta chain was sequenced during a study of cytomegalovirus exposure and HLA in healthy donors (dated by TCRdb to about 2017). Concerning the study at large: According to an earlier analysis of several hundred of the donors, 150 million to 200 million T cells yielded 90 million to 130 million unique TCR beta sequences and 276 Gb of sequence data. An early release covering approximately 600 HLA-typed donors comprised approximately 290 gigabases of sequencing data and approximately 80 million unique TCR sequences. Among the roughly 370 genotyped donors, around 79% belonged to the genetic ancestry cluster associated with self-reported Caucasian donors. The study aimed to test whether cataloging public T cell receptors could reveal signatures of past pathogen exposure. The T cell repertoires of 666 subjects were profiled by immunosequencing and related to cytomegalovirus serostatus. In addition to the first cohort of roughly 670 subjects, a separate validation cohort of over 90 different subjects was used. To predict cytomegalovirus infection status, the study combined high-throughput TCR immunosequencing, statistical association of individual TCRs with disease status, and machine learning. A later analysis re-analyzed previously published TCR beta repertoires from 660 or so donors and added high-resolution HLA genotyping to study TCR occurrence patterns. Rather than using new phenotypic data, the later analysis identified candidate immune exposures from TCR beta sequences and from how often those sequences occurred across donors. In an earlier analysis of roughly 600 of the donors, high-throughput TCR beta sequencing was used to judge whether each TCR beta V gene segment behaved as functional or pseudogenic. Donor age, sex, ethnicity and CMV serostatus were compiled together with the repertoire data. Genome-wide SNP genotypes for about 65% of the 666 donors were used in a later genetic analysis, which treated that subset as a discovery cohort. All discovery cohort repertoires had been generated on a single sequencing platform. Class I and class II HLA loci were covered by the typing at four-digit resolution. Typing coverage varied by locus: 629-630 donors for A, B, C, DRB1 and DQB1; approximately 500 for DQA1; more than 600 for DPA1; 400 to 480 for DPB1. Roughly 5 DR-DQ haplotypes were handled as single units for association and clustering, since linkage in the cohort was strong. Among 300 to 450 genotyped donors of the cohort, an average of 235,054 unique TCR beta nucleotide sequences were sequenced per donor, 15% to 20% of them non-productive. The paper as a whole reports these results and caveats: It was suggested by the authors that the approach could potentially be generalized to other disease states and immunological phenotypes. Most CMV-associated TCR beta chains appeared to be HLA-restricted in a later analysis, and the HLA associations seemed to be driven largely by CMV exposure. Compared with equally common non-associated chains, HLA-associated TCR beta chains in a later analysis were more clonally expanded and had lower generation probabilities. HLA typing was unavailable for some donors at each locus, so association tests used only the typed subset. Specific HLA alleles were associated with more than 15,000 TCR beta sequences at a false discovery rate of 0.05 in a later analysis. Linkage disequilibrium might explain the correlated functional status among segregating V segments, but an unknown experimental factor could not be ruled out. In a later analysis, the rate of TCR association differed among HLA loci, with DRB1 alleles having the most associated TCRs and HLA-C alleles having the fewest. Compared with the roughly 670-donor mean, donors in an Asian-associated ancestry cluster had fewer N-insertions in productive TCRs, according to a later genetic analysis. Most TCR sequences were observed very rarely across donors, whereas some public TCRs were present in many individuals. The study listed 164 TCR beta chains as associated with cytomegalovirus. Assigning TCR associations to individual alleles was difficult when HLA alleles, especially DR and DQ, strongly co-occurred. CMV serostatus was the only immune exposure information available for the cohort. This cohort had only TCR beta chains sequenced, and the lack of alpha or paired-chain data limited which features could be detected. Some IMGT-functional V segments, including TRBV6-2 and TRBV6-3, could not be told apart with the 87-base-pair reads, so those segments were excluded. In both the original and validation cohorts, the classifier was reported to diagnose cytomegalovirus status with high specificity and sensitivity. In an earlier analysis of 587 of the donors, most TCR beta V segments appeared in productive rearrangements about 87% or about 30% of the time, broadly matching IMGT annotations. A few of the identified cytomegalovirus-associated TCR beta chains were confirmed in vitro to be specific for cytomegalovirus antigens. A further reported finding was that TCR beta sequences accurately predicted the HLA-A and HLA-B alleles for most subjects in the first cohort. A cluster of highly shared sequence variants was judged likely to represent a technical artifact of the sequencing pipeline. Presence/absence analyses assumed roughly uniform sequencing depth across donors, an assumption that may not hold. Because counts were too low, 15 to 20 rarely observed V segments, including chromosome 9 orphons, were excluded from the earlier analysis of around 590 of the donors. A later genetic analysis associated a missense DCLRE1C variant with V-gene and J-gene trimming of TCR beta chains, and an independent cohort replicated the association. A later analysis reported that several top co-occurrence clusters appeared linked to parvovirus B19, influenza, CMV and Epstein-Barr virus.

Libraries were made using the immunoSEQ multiplex PCR assay. The multiplex PCR relied on a mix of 60 forward primers for TCR Vbeta segments and 13 reverse primers for TCR Jbeta segments. A multiplex PCR assay on genomic DNA amplified the CDR3 region of rearranged TCR beta genes. The Illumina HiSeq System was used to sequence the amplified TCR beta libraries as 87-base-pair reads. The paper's processing steps were these. Across the roughly 640 repertoires, a later analysis counted 75 million to 90 million unique TCR beta chains, 9.5 million to 12 million of which were shared by at least two donors. Raw reads were error-corrected and collapsed into unique sequences by a nearest-neighbor algorithm in which closely related sequences were merged to remove PCR and sequencing errors. CDR3 sequences were aligned to IMGT reference sequences to assign V, D and J gene segments. For a sequence to be retained, at least a six-nucleotide match to both a V gene segment and a J gene segment was required. A rearrangement counted as productive if the CDR3 had no stop codons and remained in frame with V and J, and every other rearrangement counted as non-productive. CDR3 was defined according to IMGT convention as the region running from the second conserved V-encoded cysteine to the conserved J-encoded phenylalanine. Sequences without an unambiguous match to a single V gene segment were excluded from the earlier analysis of about 600 of the donors. In an earlier analysis of approximately 560 of the donors, a V segment was called functional when productive rearrangements were above 56.7%, and segregating when the standard deviation between donors exceeded 5%. To diagnose cytomegalovirus status from the catalog of TCR beta chain sequences, a statistical classification framework was built. In a later analysis, V and J genes were assigned by comparing TCR nucleotide sequences against IMGT/GENE-DB human TR gene sequences. A later analysis assigned CDR3 sequences and most-parsimonious VDJ recombination scenarios with the TCRdist pipeline. In a later analysis, every TCR beta chain was defined by the combination of its CDR3 amino acid sequence and its V-gene family, and reads without a unique V-gene family were dropped. A later analysis removed nearly 600 highly shared, low-generation-probability nucleotide sequences to deal with suspected cross-contamination and a sequencing artifact. For each public chain, a later analysis derived a clonal expansion index from normalized ranks of inferred template counts within each repertoire. In a later analysis, generation probabilities were computed with a VDJ recombination model fitted to out-of-frame rearrangements, and the resulting probabilities were checked against IGoR. A later analysis scored TCR-TCR, TCR-HLA and TCR-CMV co-occurrence with hypergeometric tests, applying a repertoire-size bias correction to TCR pairs. A later analysis estimated false discovery rates by permuting HLA or CMV assignments 20 times. A later analysis grouped co-occurring TCRs with DBSCAN, adding TCRdist sequence similarity when clustering within HLA-allele-positive subsets. Repertoires with fewer than 30,000 or more than 120,000 public chains were left out of co-occurrence clustering, as were a handful of repertoires with anomalous nucleotide sharing. TCRdb took this table from immuneACCESS and kept in-frame rearrangements with V and J called. Such tables lack part of the clones; where checked against another copy, unresolved V genes explain under half of the gap, and the rest is unexplained. V and J calls plus clone size are reproduced from that table; the DNA served to infer D and trimming. The sample records about 140,000 clones, about 70% of which are singletons. More than 3% of the sample is held by the ten biggest clonotypes.

Taken from the germline V gene, the CDR1 and CDR2 loops are SGHDT and YYEEEE. Its CDR3 holds 14 amino acids, cysteine through phenylalanine. Solely the CDR3 DNA is kept, with 42 bases framed from the first base. V loses 5 bases, J loses 2 bases, and the germline ends lie 11 bases apart. In the case of this clone: No cognate antigen has been identified for it. There are no base qualities to consult, and no much larger clone falls within one base.

The cohort was made up of around 720 healthy bone marrow donors. At the time of sampling, every cohort member was nominally healthy, though immune exposures that went unrecorded were likely present. The donor was CMV seronegative and belonged to the group of 350 to 400 seronegative cohort members. Every donor gave a peripheral blood sample, and the peripheral blood mononuclear cells from that sample were used for TCR beta sequencing. The Qiagen DNeasy Blood Extraction Kit was used to extract genomic DNA from the blood cell samples. The TCR was taken from a male donor in good health and CMV-seronegative. Sequenced sample: PBMCs. The V and J genes are TRBV5-6 and TRBJ1-3; TRBD1 is a weak D gene call, 5 bases matching. The base sequence is TGTGCCAGCAGAGAAGCGGGGGCTGGAAACACCATATATTTT. The encoded protein is CASREAGAGNTIYF. Supplemented by the reference TRBV5-6 and TRBJ1-3 proteins around the CDR3, the complete variable domain is DAGVTQSPTHLIKTRGQQVTLRCSPKSGHDTVSWYQQALGQGPQFIFQYYEEEERQRGNFPDRFSGHQFPNYSSELNVNALLLGDSALYLCASREAGAGNTIYFGEGSWLTVV.